This TCR beta chain is drawn from a study of cytomegalovirus exposure and HLA in healthy donors. Looking at the study overall: There were some 81 million unique TCRs (from HLA-typed donors) in an early data release.

Study outcomes and limitations: Per a prior analysis, the majority of TCR beta V segments were productive roughly 87% or roughly 30% of the time. In a later analysis, TCR beta V- and J-gene trimming showed a link to a missense DCLRE1C variant. The study put 150 or so TCR beta chains on its list as cytomegalovirus-associated.

A note on this clone: The antigen remains unidentified.

V lost 6 bases and J lost 3; bases outside the gene matches: 3. Germline CDR1 SEHNR, CDR2 FQNEAQ (reference sequence). This CDR3 has 13 amino acids. PCR involved 60 Vbeta and 13 Jbeta primers. Generated by immunoSEQ multiplex PCR, the TCRdb table keeps only in-frame clones and is missing some. The sample holds about 130,000 clones, about 11% seen once. The rearrangement links TRBV7-9 to TRBJ2-7, with 9 bases that match TRBD1. This sequence was found in a woman aged 18 to 35 in good health and CMV-seropositive. The sample taken for sequencing was PBMCs. CDR3 loop: CASSLDRGYEQYF. DNA of the CDR3: TGTGCCAGCAGTTTGGACAGGGGCTACGAGCAGTACTTC.